This T cell receptor (beta chain) was recovered during a study of beta chain features in type 1 diabetes. Study-wide results and caveats: Sampled from patients, naive, central memory and Treg TCRB repertoires appeared more similar than those sampled from healthy donors. Among type 1 diabetes patients, VDJ junctions had fewer insertions and more deletions.

This clone was counted only a few times. Its specificity is not known. This CDR3 spans 13 amino acids. Germline V gives CDR1 LNHNV, CDR2 YYDKDF (reference sequence). J lost 7 bases, V lost 8 bases, and 8 bases had no gene match. All of the isolated RNA was reverse transcribed, so expressed TCRB transcripts were sequenced. Profiling relied on immunoSEQ multiplex PCR, and the TCRdb table lists in-frame clones only, not all of them. Of around 500,000 clones listed, more than 9.5% are singletons. Sequencing was performed on naive CD4+ T cells from blood. This chain links TRBV15 with TRBJ2-1; 7 bases are shared with TRBD2. This receptor was identified in a woman younger than 30 in good health. The CDR3 spells CATGEGLRNEQFF. CDR3 sequence (DNA): TGTGCCACCGGGGAGGGGTTAAGGAATGAGCAGTTCTTC.